These T cell receptor beta chains were read from a single sample in a study of siplizumab effects on memory and regulatory T cells. Some clones are missing from TCRdb's copy, which holds only in-frame ones; the method was immunoSEQ multiplex PCR. Of more than 95,000 clones in the sample, roughly 92% are singletons; the top ten hold 0.62%. The specimen sequenced was Tregs sorted from blood. These receptors were collected from a human donor in good health. Each CDR3 is given with its conserved first and last residue. The D gene is left open where the match is weak. Clone size is shown for a subset of rows, as once, few, many or a class of expanded clone.

v_gene,abundance,j_gene,d_gene,CDR3aa,CDR3nt
TRBV2,NA,TRBJ1-5,NA,CASSGWGAVSNQPQHF,TGTGCCAGCAGTGGCTGGGGGGCGGTTTCTAATCAGCCCCAGCATTTT
TRBV6-1,NA,TRBJ1-5,TRBD1,CASRGQGWGNQPQHF,TGTGCCAGCAGGGGACAGGGTTGGGGCAATCAGCCCCAGCATTTT
TRBV5-1,NA,TRBJ2-7,NA,CASSLERDSYEQYF,TGCGCCAGCAGCTTGGAACGGGACTCCTACGAGCAGTACTTC
TRBV19,NA,TRBJ2-7,TRBD1,CASSAGTGGAYSYEQYF,TGTGCCAGTAGCGCCGGGACAGGGGGAGCTTACTCCTACGAGCAGTACTTC
TRBV30,few,TRBJ2-1,NA,CAWSVEDEQFF,TGTGCCTGGAGTGTGGAAGATGAGCAGTTCTTC
TRBV19,NA,TRBJ2-3,TRBD2,CASSTSGISTDTQYF,TGTGCCAGTAGTACCAGCGGGATAAGCACAGATACGCAGTATTTT
TRBV21-1,NA,TRBJ1-1,NA,CASTLQALENTEAFF,TGTGCCAGCACCCTACAGGCCCTCGAGAACACTGAAGCTTTCTTT
TRBV27,NA,TRBJ1-2,NA,CASSPQGRIYGYTF,TGTGCCAGCAGCCCTCAGGGGCGTATCTATGGCTACACCTTC
TRBV20-1,once,TRBJ1-1,NA,CSATRAREAFF,TGCAGTGCTACCCGGGCCCGTGAAGCTTTCTTT
TRBV25-1,NA,TRBJ2-1,NA,CASSELGNEQFF,TGTGCCAGCAGTGAATTGGGGAATGAGCAGTTCTTC
TRBV7-2,NA,TRBJ1-2,TRBD1,CASSRPGQMNYGYTF,TGTGCCAGCAGCCGCCCGGGACAGATGAACTATGGCTACACCTTC
TRBV6-1,NA,TRBJ1-2,TRBD1,CASSLTGDNGYTF,TGTGCCAGCAGCCTTACAGGGGACAATGGCTACACCTTC
TRBV5-6,NA,TRBJ1-1,NA,CASSSLTGPWPEAFF,TGTGCCAGCAGCTCCTTGACCGGGCCATGGCCTGAAGCTTTCTTT
TRBV6-5,NA,TRBJ2-7,NA,CASSSTGEQYF,TGTGCCAGCAGTTCAACAGGAGAGCAGTACTTC
TRBV9,NA,TRBJ1-5,NA,CASSVAAGTNQPQHF,TGTGCCAGCAGCGTAGCCGCAGGGACCAATCAGCCCCAGCATTTT
TRBV13,NA,TRBJ2-6,NA,CASSFVGRNNVLTF,TGTGCCAGCAGCTTCGTGGGAAGGAACAACGTCCTGACTTTC
TRBV5-5,NA,TRBJ2-5,TRBD1,CASSFAGGETQYF,TGTGCCAGCAGCTTTGCAGGGGGCGAGACCCAGTACTTC
TRBV5-5,NA,TRBJ1-1,NA,CASSLWVGDTEAFF,TGTGCCAGCAGCTTGTGGGTTGGGGACACTGAAGCTTTCTTT
TRBV10-3,NA,TRBJ2-7,NA,CAISMTGYEQYF,TGTGCCATCAGTATGACAGGATACGAGCAGTACTTC
TRBV5-1,NA,TRBJ2-3,NA,CASSLRRSTDTQYF,TGCGCCAGCAGCTTGCGGCGGAGCACAGATACGCAGTATTTT
TRBV10-3,NA,TRBJ2-7,NA,CAISDPGRFYEQYF,TGTGCCATCAGTGACCCGGGACGATTCTACGAGCAGTACTTC
TRBV7-9,NA,TRBJ2-7,TRBD2,CASSPRLAGGAEQYF,TGTGCCAGCAGCCCCAGACTAGCGGGTGGGGCCGAGCAGTACTTC
TRBV7-9,NA,TRBJ2-5,NA,CASSSRETQYF,TGTGCCAGCAGCTCTAGAGAGACCCAGTACTTC
TRBV7-2,NA,TRBJ1-2,TRBD1,CASSFRGSNYGYTF,TGTGCCAGCAGCTTCAGGGGGTCGAACTATGGCTACACCTTC
TRBV19,NA,TRBJ1-5,NA,CASSIAGFNQPQHF,TGTGCCAGTAGTATAGCAGGTTTCAATCAGCCCCAGCATTTT
TRBV1,NA,TRBJ1-2,NA,CTSSPRDRDFGGYTF,TGCACCAGCAGCCCTCGGGACAGGGATTTCGGTGGCTACACCTTC
TRBV25-1,NA,TRBJ1-4,NA,CASSELGEGEKLFF,TGTGCCAGCAGTGAATTGGGTGAGGGTGAAAAACTGTTTTTT
TRBV11-2,NA,TRBJ2-1,TRBD2,CASSLEGTSGSNEQFF,TGTGCCAGCAGCTTAGAAGGTACTAGCGGGAGCAATGAGCAGTTCTTC
TRBV18,NA,TRBJ1-6,NA,CASSPTTPRNSPLHF,TGTGCCAGCTCACCTACGACCCCCCGCAATTCACCCCTCCACTTT
TRBV11-1,NA,TRBJ2-7,TRBD2,CASSLGGFYEQYF,TGTGCCAGCAGCTTGGGAGGGTTCTACGAGCAGTACTTC
TRBV6-6,NA,TRBJ1-5,NA,CASSYGQANQPQHF,TGTGCCAGCAGTTACGGTCAGGCCAATCAGCCCCAGCATTTT
TRBV19,NA,TRBJ2-5,NA,CASRPQAPEETQYF,TGTGCCAGCCGTCCCCAAGCCCCCGAAGAGACCCAGTACTTC
TRBV30,NA,TRBJ2-7,TRBD2,CAGWGGRYEQYF,TGTGCCGGTTGGGGGGGACGCTACGAGCAGTACTTC
TRBV5-1,once,TRBJ2-1,TRBD1,CASSLGDRVNEQFF,TGCGCCAGCAGCTTGGGGGACAGGGTCAATGAGCAGTTCTTC
TRBV6-1,NA,TRBJ2-7,TRBD2,CASSEYGLAELYEQYF,TGTGCCAGCAGTGAATATGGCCTAGCGGAACTCTACGAGCAGTACTTC
TRBV10-3,NA,TRBJ2-1,TRBD2,CAISAGGGRSSYNEQFF,TGTGCCATCAGTGCGGGGGGTGGGCGATCCTCCTACAATGAGCAGTTCTTC
TRBV2,NA,TRBJ2-1,NA,CASSVSAGIEQFF,TGTGCCAGCAGTGTATCAGCCGGTATCGAGCAGTTCTTC
TRBV5-1,NA,TRBJ2-3,NA,CASSLESSTDTQYF,TGCGCCAGCAGCTTGGAGAGTAGCACAGATACGCAGTATTTT
TRBV5-4,NA,TRBJ2-5,NA,CASSPGVETQYF,TGTGCCAGCAGCCCCGGTGTAGAGACCCAGTACTTC
TRBV2,once,TRBJ1-2,NA,CASNSPSLPRDTF,TGTGCCAGCAACTCCCCCAGCCTTCCCCGGGACACCTTC
TRBV18,NA,TRBJ2-7,TRBD2,CASSPPGTSGTYEQYF,TGTGCCAGCTCACCACCCGGGACTAGCGGGACCTACGAGCAGTACTTC
TRBV19,NA,TRBJ2-6,NA,CASSIGHFRKAGANVLTF,TGTGCCAGTAGTATAGGACACTTTCGTAAGGCTGGGGCCAACGTCCTGACTTTC
TRBV19,once,TRBJ1-5,NA,CASSIRGGGWQPQHF,TGTGCCAGTAGTATACGAGGGGGAGGGTGGCAGCCCCAGCATTTT
TRBV7-9,NA,TRBJ2-1,NA,CASLRGAAYNEQFF,TGTGCCAGCCTCAGGGGGGCCGCCTACAATGAGCAGTTCTTC
TRBV2,NA,TRBJ2-1,NA,CAGKEPQHGAPSYNEQFF,TGTGCCGGCAAGGAACCGCAGCATGGGGCGCCCTCCTACAATGAGCAGTTCTTC
TRBV5-1,NA,TRBJ2-3,NA,CASSLWLGSTDTQYF,TGCGCCAGCAGCTTGTGGCTAGGGAGCACAGATACGCAGTATTTT
TRBV19,NA,TRBJ2-7,TRBD2,CASSIGSGGEEQYF,TGTGCCAGTAGTATCGGTAGCGGGGGAGAGGAGCAGTACTTC
TRBV11-2,once,TRBJ1-2,NA,CASSLDSNYGYTF,TGTGCCAGCAGCTTAGACAGTAACTATGGCTACACCTTC
TRBV30,NA,TRBJ1-3,NA,CAWRRTDGNTIYF,TGTGCCTGGAGGCGGACAGACGGAAACACCATATATTTT
TRBV5-1,NA,TRBJ2-2,NA,CASSLGLRGELFF,TGCGCCAGCAGCTTGGGACTTCGGGGGGAGCTGTTTTTT